This T cell receptor (beta chain) was found in a study of T cell changes during pregnancy in multiple sclerosis. Here immunoSEQ multiplex PCR was the method, and the copy in TCRdb shows in-frame clones only, minus some. The repertoire holds about 77,000 clones, with roughly 91% as singletons. Germline loops: CDR1 ENHRY, CDR2 SYGVKD. Trimming pared 10 bases from V and 3 bases from J, leaving 10 bases between. The CDR3 loop spans 12 amino acids. The receptor's source is a female donor in good health, enrolled as a control in a pregnancy study. V is TRBV10-3 and J is TRBJ1-5, with TRBD1 as a possible D gene (5 bases). Sequencing was performed on peripheral blood, taken after pregnancy. CDR3 coding DNA: TGTGCCACGCAGGGCCCCAATCAGCCCCAGCATTTT. This codes for CATQGPNQPQHF.